The rows below give T cell receptor beta chains drawn from one sample of a study of OX40 agonist ivuxolimab in advanced cancers. TCRdb's table, derived via immunoSEQ multiplex PCR, lists solely in-frame clones and lacks some. Among about 82,000 clones listed, approximately 90% were seen once. The starting material was CD4+ or CD8+ T cells sorted from blood, obtained in a trial of the OX40 agonist ivuxolimab. All receptors come from an adult with an advanced solid tumor such as melanoma, head and neck, liver or kidney cancer. Each CDR3 is given with its conserved first and last residue. A D gene is named only where the DNA matches it firmly. Not all rows give a size; the values are once, few, many and, for expanded clones, a class.

d_call clone_size j_call v_call cdr3_aa cdr3_nt
NA NA TRBJ2-1 TRBV19 CASSMSNEQFF TGTGCCAGTAGTATGAGTAATGAGCAGTTCTTC
NA NA TRBJ2-7 TRBV30 CAWSINAGEQYF TGTGCCTGGAGTATAAACGCCGGAGAGCAGTACTTC
NA NA TRBJ2-7 TRBV29-1 CSVIAAGSFLTISSYEQYF TGCAGCGTTATTGCAGCTGGCAGCTTCCTGACTATTAGCTCCTACGAGCAGTACTTC
TRBD2 NA TRBJ2-4 TRBV6-1 CASRAGTIFKGIQYF TGTGCCAGCAGGGCCGGGACTATCTTCAAAGGCATTCAGTACTTC
TRBD1 NA TRBJ2-5 TRBV29-1 CSVDLGQGGETQYF TGCAGCGTTGACCTGGGACAGGGGGGTGAGACCCAGTACTTC
NA NA TRBJ2-3 TRBV11-2 CASTPRAGPTDTQYF TGTGCCAGCACCCCTAGGGCAGGGCCCACAGATACGCAGTATTTT
NA few TRBJ2-1 TRBV7-9 CASSFNYEQFF TGTGCCAGCAGCTTTAACTATGAGCAGTTCTTC
TRBD1 NA TRBJ1-2 TRBV25-1 CASRAGQGYGYGGYTF TGTGCCAGCAGGGCGGGACAGGGCTACGGATATGGCGGCTACACCTTC
NA NA TRBJ2-3 TRBV7-9 CASSLNADTQYF TGTGCCAGCAGCTTAAATGCAGATACGCAGTATTTT
NA NA TRBJ2-5 TRBV5-6 CASSFQRAAQETQYF TGTGCCAGCAGCTTCCAGCGGGCCGCCCAAGAGACCCAGTACTTC
NA NA TRBJ1-1 TRBV6-6 CASTPQGDTEAFF TGTGCCAGCACCCCTCAGGGTGACACTGAAGCTTTCTTT
NA NA TRBJ2-7 TRBV27 CASSLTDSYEQYF TGTGCCAGCAGTTTGACAGATTCCTACGAGCAGTACTTC
NA NA TRBJ2-7 TRBV20-1 CSAARGSEQYF TGCAGTGCTGCTAGGGGCAGCGAGCAGTACTTC
TRBD2 NA TRBJ2-5 TRBV4-1 CASSQGAGERWTQYF TGCGCCAGCAGCCAGGGAGCGGGAGAGCGGTGGACCCAGTACTTC
NA once TRBJ1-6 TRBV5-1 CASSLGVESTPSPLHF TGCGCCAGCAGCTTGGGGGTGGAAAGCACGCCGTCACCCCTCCACTTT
NA NA TRBJ1-3 TRBV19 CASSIFATSGNTIYF TGTGCCAGTAGTATTTTTGCAACCTCTGGAAACACCATATATTTT
TRBD1 NA TRBJ2-1 TRBV19 CASSGTGAYNEQFF TGTGCCAGTAGCGGGACAGGGGCCTACAATGAGCAGTTCTTC
NA NA TRBJ1-1 TRBV29-1 CSVDVVGTNTEAFF TGCAGCGTTGACGTCGTAGGGACGAACACTGAAGCTTTCTTT
NA NA TRBJ1-3 TRBV28 CASKYPGGNTIYF TGTGCCAGCAAGTATCCGGGTGGAAACACCATATATTTT
NA few TRBJ1-1 TRBV11-3 CASSLTTVTEAFF TGTGCCAGCAGCTTAACCACGGTCACTGAAGCTTTCTTT
TRBD1 NA TRBJ1-1 TRBV27 CASSYGTGGPTEAFF TGTGCCAGCAGTTATGGGACAGGGGGTCCCACTGAAGCTTTCTTT
TRBD2 NA TRBJ2-5 TRBV30 CAWDGLAGGKETQYF TGTGCCTGGGACGGACTAGCGGGAGGGAAAGAGACCCAGTACTTC
TRBD1 few TRBJ1-2 TRBV5-1 CASSLAQGALYGYTF TGCGCCAGCAGCTTGGCCCAGGGGGCCCTCTATGGCTACACCTTC
NA NA TRBJ1-4 TRBV18 CASSPGQGEYEKLFF TGTGCCAGCTCACCCGGACAAGGAGAATATGAAAAACTGTTTTTT
NA NA TRBJ2-2 TRBV7-3 CASSFPGTGELFF TGTGCCAGCAGCTTCCCCGGCACCGGGGAGCTGTTTTTT
TRBD1 NA TRBJ2-7 TRBV2 CASKGTGVGSYEQYF TGTGCCAGCAAAGGGACAGGGGTTGGATCCTACGAGCAGTACTTC
TRBD1 NA TRBJ1-1 TRBV6-1 CATRDRTMNTEAFF TGTGCCACAAGGGACAGAACTATGAACACTGAAGCTTTCTTT
NA NA TRBJ2-7 TRBV29-1 CSVVHGSSYEQYF TGCAGCGTTGTTCATGGAAGCTCCTACGAGCAGTACTTC
NA once TRBJ1-1 TRBV6-5 CASRGWAEAFF TGTGCCAGCAGGGGTTGGGCTGAAGCTTTCTTT
TRBD1 NA TRBJ1-4 TRBV9 CASSPRGQGTARSEKLFF TGTGCCAGCAGCCCGAGGGGACAGGGGACAGCTCGTAGTGAAAAACTGTTTTTT
TRBD1 NA TRBJ2-1 TRBV6-5 CASSLGQGASDEQFF TGTGCCAGCAGTCTAGGACAGGGGGCATCGGATGAGCAGTTCTTC
TRBD2 NA TRBJ2-7 TRBV19 CASSPLAGNSYEQYF TGTGCCAGTAGTCCCCTAGCGGGCAACTCCTACGAGCAGTACTTC
NA NA TRBJ2-1 TRBV5-1 CASSLGTVIGPRTFF TGCGCCAGCAGCTTGGGAACCGTAATCGGACCTAGGACGTTCTTC
NA NA TRBJ1-5 TRBV15 CATSFGQGPYSNQPQHF TGTGCCACCAGCTTCGGCCAGGGCCCCTATAGCAATCAGCCCCAGCATTTT
TRBD1 NA TRBJ1-1 TRBV5-8 CASSDAGTATEAFF TGTGCCAGCAGCGACGCCGGGACAGCAACTGAAGCTTTCTTT
NA NA TRBJ2-1 TRBV5-1 CASTAGRSNNEQFF TGCGCCAGCACCGCCGGGCGTTCCAACAATGAGCAGTTCTTC
NA NA TRBJ1-3 TRBV9 CASSVDRMGSGNTIYF TGTGCCAGCAGCGTAGACCGAATGGGGTCTGGAAACACCATATATTTT
TRBD1 NA TRBJ1-1 TRBV2 CASADRGYTEAFF TGTGCCAGCGCCGACAGGGGGTACACTGAAGCTTTCTTT
NA NA TRBJ2-4 TRBV27 CASSFRVLDIQYF TGTGCCAGCAGTTTTAGGGTTTTGGACATTCAGTACTTC